Shown below are 13 T cell receptor beta chains from a single sample sequenced in a study of T cell repertoires in cytomegalovirus infection. Their cognate antigens are unknown. TCRdb re-derived calls from the reads in MiXCR, one entry per CDR3 protein. The sample has more than 300,000 distinct CDR3 sequences, about 34% seen once; the top ten hold about 14%. The starting material was cultured PBMCs, obtained from culture after CMV antigen stimulation. All receptors derive from a human donor in good health (CMV status not recorded). Some clones in this sample may be carry-over from other donors' samples.

Note on this clonotype: Sequence at one end of the junction differs from germline and may be a read error. Here the CDR3 reads CASSLGVGLTDTQCF. The DNA of the CDR3 is TGTGCCAGCAGCTTAGGGGTGGGGTTGACAGATACGCAGTGTTTT. The V and J genes are TRBV7-8 and TRBJ2-3; D perhaps matches TRBD1 (5 bases). This CDR3 has 15 amino acids. The germline CDR1 and CDR2 sequences are SGHVS and FQNEAQ.

This clonotype came up once. This chain links TRBV7-6 with TRBJ2-7, with 11 bases lining up with TRBD1. The CDR3 has 13 amino acids. CDR1 SGHVS and CDR2 FNYEAQ come from the germline V gene. The trim removed 5 bases at V and 6 bases at J, leaving 3 bases unmatched. The DNA for the CDR3 is TGTGCCAGCAGCAAGGACAGGGGGCTCGAGCAGTACTTC. Translation: CASSKDRGLEQYF.

The table lists this clonotype with many counts. CDR3 sequence (DNA): TGTGCCAGCAGCCCAGGATCTAGCACAGATACGCAGTATTTT. This encodes CASSPGSSTDTQYF. The chain links TRBV7-2 to TRBJ2-3; D is unclear. The V end lost 5 bases, the J end lost 0 bases, and 9 bases lay between the germline ends. The CDR3 loop spans 14 amino acids. Germline CDR1 reads SGHTA; CDR2 reads FQGNSA.

In its sample, this clonotype was seen many times. This rearrangement joins TRBV7-2 to TRBJ2-7; no clear D gene. Germline loops: CDR1 SGHTA, CDR2 FQGNSA. The CDR3 has 14 amino acids. The V and J ends lost 5 bases and 1 base respectively, with 12 bases between them. The CDR3 sequence is CASSLYLGSYEQYV. The CDR3 DNA reads as TGTGCCAGCAGCCTATACTTGGGGTCCTACGAGCAGTACGTC.

The sample holds one count of this clonotype. The gene calls are TRBV20-1 and TRBJ2-4; possible D gene TRBD1, 6 bases. The V and J ends lost 0 bases and 8 bases respectively, with 17 bases between them. The germline CDR1 and CDR2 sequences are DFQATT and SNEGSKA (reference sequence). CDR3 length: 15 residues. This CDR3 is CSARDLLGRGDIQYF. The CDR3 nucleotides read TGCAGTGCTAGAGATCTTTTAGGCAGGGGCGACATTCAGTACTTC.

There are a few counts of this clonotype. The chain couples TRBV28 to TRBJ1-1; tentative D call: TRBD1 (5 bases). CDR1 is MDHEN and CDR2 is SYDVKM in the germline V gene. With 6 bases removed from V and 1 base from J, the gap between germline ends came to 9 bases. The CDR3 has 13 residues. CDR3 coding DNA: TGTGCCAGCAGAACGACAGAGAACACTGAAGCTTTCTTT. Translation gives CASRTTENTEAFF.

This chain joins TRBV6-2 or TRBV6-3 and TRBJ1-1, with a weak D call TRBD1 (6 bases). The CDR3 totals 14 residues. The germline V and J ends were trimmed by 4 bases and 2 bases, with 11 bases remaining between them. Germline CDR1 reads MNHEY; CDR2 reads SVGEGT. The CDR3 sequence: CASSWTVFNTEAFF. The CDR3 coding sequence is TGTGCCAGCAGTTGGACAGTCTTTAACACTGAAGCTTTCTTT.

J is TRBJ1-1 and V is TRBV12-3 or TRBV12-4, with D hard to call. The V gene lost 2 bases and the J gene lost 1 base, with 8 bases spanning the gap. This CDR3 is built from 14 residues. DNA of the CDR3: TGTGCCAGCAGTTTAAAGCGACAGAACACTGAAGCTTTCTTT. This sequence encodes CASSLKRQNTEAFF.

The table lists this clonotype with many counts. V usage is TRBV7-2 and J usage is TRBJ1-2; 7 nucleotides agree with TRBD1. Germline V gene lookup returns CDR1 SGHTA and CDR2 FQGNSA. Losses at the gene ends were 6 bases for V and 5 bases for J; bases not matched to a gene: 6. The CDR3 covers 13 residues. Here the CDR3 reads CASSTGQAYGYTF. CDR3 nucleotide sequence: TGTGCCAGCAGTACCGGACAGGCGTATGGCTACACCTTC.

In this sample, this clonotype turned up many times. This chain uses TRBV7-2 with TRBJ2-3, with TRBD2 matching over 7 bases. The length of the CDR3 is 15 residues. Germline assignment: CDR1 SGHTA and CDR2 FQGNSA. The trim removed 1 base at V and 3 bases at J, leaving 4 bases unmatched. CDR3 sequence (DNA): TGTGCCAGCAGCTTAGGTTGGCGGGAGACAGATACGCAGTATTTT. Its translation: CASSLGWRETDTQYF.

The chain couples TRBV7-6 to TRBJ2-1, with 8 bases identical to TRBD2. The CDR3 covers 15 residues. Germline lookup yields CDR1 SGHVS and CDR2 FNYEAQ. V trimming: 5 bases; J trimming: 7 bases; junction bases outside the gene matches: 10. CDR3 sequence reads: CASSPIAGLRNEQFF. In DNA, the CDR3 is TGTGCCAGCAGCCCCATAGCGGGACTCCGGAATGAGCAGTTCTTC.

This clonotype is a singleton in its sample. CDR3 protein: CASTTVSGTGDTEAFF. The CDR3, as DNA: TGTGCCAGCACAACTGTCTCCGGGACAGGTGATACTGAAGCTTTCTTT. The rearrangement links TRBV7-9 to TRBJ1-1; 8 bases are shared with TRBD1. The germline CDR1 and CDR2 sequences are SEHNR and FQNEAQ (reference sequence). The CDR3 is 16 amino acids. Trimming at V came to 7 bases and at J to 5 bases, leaving 15 bases not matched to a gene.

This chain joins TRBV6-2 or TRBV6-3 and TRBJ2-7; TRBD1 is a possible D gene (6 bases). CDR1 and CDR2 (germline): MNHEY, SVGEGT. The CDR3 spans 13 residues. Trimming stripped 2 bases from V and 5 bases from J, with 10 bases between. The CDR3 reads CASSYEQGDEQYV. CDR3 nucleotides: TGTGCCAGCAGTTACGAACAGGGCGACGAGCAGTACGTC.